The 18 T cell receptor beta chains below were found in one sample sequenced in a study of T cell clones after liver transplantation. Generated by immunoSEQ multiplex PCR, the TCRdb table keeps only in-frame clones and is missing some. The sample yields around 20,000 clones, approximately 88% seen once. This material consisted of CD8+ T cells from blood, taken before liver transplant. The receptors were gathered from a human donor who received a liver transplant.

This chain links TRBV27 with TRBJ1-5; 7 nucleotides line up with TRBD1. V lost 3 bases and J lost 3; bases outside the gene matches: 8. CDR1 and CDR2 from the germline V gene are MNHEY and SMNVEV (reference sequence). The CDR3 sequence is 16 residues long. CDR3: CASSLLSDRVNQPQHF. In DNA, the CDR3 is TGTGCCAGCAGTTTGCTGAGTGACAGGGTCAATCAGCCCCAGCATTTT.

The chain uses TRBV27 and TRBJ1-1; D unclear. CDR3 length: 13 residues. V lost 1 base, J lost 1 base, and 4 bases lay in between. Germline loops: CDR1 MNHEY, CDR2 SMNVEV (reference sequence). Here the CDR3 DNA reads TGTGCCAGCAGTTTATGGGGGAACACTGAAGCTTTCTTT. Amino acid sequence: CASSLWGNTEAFF.

In the case of this clone: One end of the junction varies from germline; a read error may be responsible. This specimen includes other DNA sequences encoding the same CDR3. The J gene is TRBJ2-7, the V gene TRBV5-1, with a tentative D call TRBD2 (7 bases). Germline CDR1 reads SGHRS; CDR2 reads YFSETQ. The CDR3 is 15 residues long. The CDR3 DNA is TGCGCCAGCAGCTTGGTCTCCGGGACGGGGGGCGAGCAGTATTTC. It is translated as CASSLVSGTGGEQYF.

The chain couples TRBV19 to TRBJ2-1; 16 bases are a match to TRBD2. The CDR3 totals 17 residues. CDR1 is LNHDA, CDR2 SQIVND, per germline (reference sequence). The J segment lost 6 bases and the V segment lost 4 bases, leaving 6 bases of the junction unmatched. In DNA, the CDR3 is TGTGCCAGTAGTACGGGACTAGCGGGAGGGATAAGCAATGAGCAGTTCTTC. Amino acids: CASSTGLAGGISNEQFF.

Comment on this clone: The junction departs from the called germline gene at one end, perhaps through a read error. The chain employs TRBV27 and TRBJ2-7; tentative D call: TRBD2 (5 bases). Germline V gene data show CDR1 as MNHEY and CDR2 as SMNVEV (reference sequence). The CDR3 loop spans 14 amino acids. Here the CDR3 reads CASSISRGRAEQYF. DNA of the CDR3: TGTGCCAGCAGTATATCCCGTGGGAGAGCCGAGCAGTACTTC.

The J gene is TRBJ1-1, the V gene TRBV19; no definite D call. The CDR3 consists of 12 residues. Trimming cost V 1 base and J 8 bases, with 8 bases left between them. Germline loops: CDR1 LNHDA, CDR2 SQIVND (reference sequence). The DNA for the CDR3 is TGTGCCAGTAGTATAGGGACGGTGGAAGCTTTCTTT. Its translation: CASSIGTVEAFF.

The chain couples TRBV4-1 to TRBJ2-7; 10 bases are a match to TRBD1. J lost 2 bases, V lost 1 base, and 2 bases had no gene match. This CDR3 has 15 residues. Per the germline V gene, CDR1 is MGHRA and CDR2 is YSYEKL. The CDR3 DNA follows: TGCGCCAGCAGCCAAGGGACAGGGGGGACCTACGAGCAGTACTTC. Translating it yields CASSQGTGGTYEQYF.

V is TRBV15 and J is TRBJ2-3, with TRBD2 matching 10 bases. Germline-derived CDR1 and CDR2 are LNHNV and YYDKDF (reference sequence). The ends lost 4 bases at V and 8 bases at J; junction bases unmatched: 9. This CDR3 comprises 15 residues. The CDR3 here is CATSTPLAGEGTQYF. Written as DNA, the CDR3 is TGTGCCACCAGCACCCCTCTAGCGGGAGAGGGTACGCAGTATTTT.

The V gene is TRBV28, the J gene TRBJ1-3; the D is unclear. Deletions cut 4 bases from V and 0 bases from J, with 10 bases between. The CDR3 is made up of 15 amino acids. Per the germline V gene, CDR1 is MDHEN and CDR2 is SYDVKM. In DNA, the CDR3 is TGTGCCAGCAGTTCCCCGCCTTACTCTGGAAACACCATATATTTT. Protein: CASSSPPYSGNTIYF.

The chain links TRBV5-6 to TRBJ2-5, with D perhaps TRBD1 or TRBD2 (5 bases each). The germline V gene encodes CDR1 SGHDT and CDR2 YYEEEE. Trimming took off 4 bases at V and 4 bases at J, with 20 bases between the two ends. The CDR3 runs 16 residues. The CDR3 protein is CASSLLRYYGGETQYF. The CDR3 DNA is TGTGCCAGCAGCCTGTTACGGTACTATGGGGGAGAGACCCAGTACTTC. Variable domain in full (rest from reference TRBV5-6 and TRBJ2-5): DAGVTQSPTHLIKTRGQQVTLRCSPKSGHDTVSWYQQALGQGPQFIFQYYEEEERQRGNFPDRFSGHQFPNYSSELNVNALLLGDSALYLCASSLLRYYGGETQYFGPGTRLLVL.

The chain uses TRBV4-3 and TRBJ2-5, with D possibly being TRBD2 (5 bases). V lost 1 base and J 2 bases, leaving 17 bases between the germline ends. Germline CDR1 LGHNA, CDR2 YSLEER. The CDR3 covers 17 residues. The CDR3 region is CASSQVGWERDQETQYF. In DNA, the CDR3 is TGCGCCAGCAGCCAAGTCGGCTGGGAGAGGGATCAAGAGACCCAGTACTTC.

The V and J genes are TRBV27 and TRBJ2-7, with D possibly TRBD1 on 6 matching bases. This CDR3 has 15 residues. Germline V gene data show CDR1 as MNHEY and CDR2 as SMNVEV (reference sequence). Between the trimmed V and J ends, which lost 3 bases and 0 bases, there was a span of 12 bases. The CDR3 nucleotides are TGTGCCAGCAGTTTCAAACAGGGTCTCTCCTACGAGCAGTACTTC. Protein product: CASSFKQGLSYEQYF.

This clone appeared once. The V and J genes are TRBV27 and TRBJ2-3, with 9 bases aligning to TRBD2. The CDR3 covers 16 residues. V lost 10 bases, J lost 7 bases, and 18 bases stayed unmatched. Germline CDR1 and CDR2: MNHEY and SMNVEV (reference sequence). The CDR3 DNA reads TGTGCCACCCCACCTGGGCGACTAGCGGTTGGATATACGCAGTATTTT. Translation gives CATPPGRLAVGYTQYF.

This chain uses TRBV5-4 with TRBJ1-1; perhaps TRBD1 as D (5 bases). The CDR3 is 12 amino acids. Germline loops: CDR1 SGHNT, CDR2 YYREEE (reference sequence). Deletions cut 2 bases from V and 7 bases from J, with 9 bases between. For the CDR3, the DNA is TGTGCCAGCAGCTTTGGGGCCAATGAAGCTTTCTTT. Translation gives CASSFGANEAFF. Full variable domain (outside the CDR3, taken from reference TRBV5-4 and TRBJ1-1): ETGVTQSPTHLIKTRGQQVTLRCSSQSGHNTVSWYQQALGQGPQFIFQYYREEENGRGNFPPRFSGLQFPNYSSELNVNALELDDSALYLCASSFGANEAFFGQGTRLTVV.

This clone has just a few counts. This sequence joins TRBV11-2 and TRBJ2-7; D may be TRBD1 (5 bases). Germline V gives CDR1 SGHAT, CDR2 FQNNGV. CDR3 length: 12 amino acids. V dropped 8 bases and J dropped 5 bases, with 13 bases sitting between them. In DNA, the CDR3 is TGTGCCAGCCGACAGTCAGCCCACGAGCAGTACTTC. This gives the protein CASRQSAHEQYF.

V is TRBV7-9 and J is TRBJ1-2; D unresolved. Per germline, CDR1 SEHNR and CDR2 FQNEAQ (reference sequence). V lost 3 bases and J 7 bases, leaving 15 bases between the germline ends. There are 14 residues in the CDR3. The CDR3 protein is CASSFTDPLGGYTF. The DNA for the CDR3 is TGTGCCAGCAGCTTTACCGACCCCCTGGGTGGCTACACCTTC.

CDR3 residues: CASSPTGGLGAGELFF. CDR3 DNA sequence: TGTGCCAGCAGCCCCACCGGGGGGCTGGGCGCCGGGGAGCTGTTTTTT. The chain combines TRBV7-3 with TRBJ2-2; D perhaps matches TRBD2 (7 bases). The CDR3 runs 16 residues. V was pared by 5 bases and J by 6 bases, with 19 bases between. CDR1 and CDR2 from the germline V gene are SGHTA and FQGTGA. Complete variable domain (other parts from reference TRBV7-3 and TRBJ2-2): GAGVSQTPSNKVTEKGKYVELRCDPISGHTALYWYRQSLGQGPEFLIYFQGTGAADDSGLPNDRFFAVRPEGSVSTLKIQRTERGDSAVYLCASSPTGGLGAGELFFGEGSRLTVL.

Points on this clone: At one boundary the junction diverges from the germline segment, which might be a read error. The chain is built from TRBV7-2 and TRBJ1-5; 9 bases match TRBD1. Germline V gives CDR1 SGHTA, CDR2 FQGNSA. The CDR3 sequence is 16 residues long. CDR3 loop: CASSLAGQGSGQPQHF. In DNA form, the CDR3 reads TGTGCCAGCAGCCTAGCAGGACAGGGGTCGGGTCAGCCCCAGCATTTT.